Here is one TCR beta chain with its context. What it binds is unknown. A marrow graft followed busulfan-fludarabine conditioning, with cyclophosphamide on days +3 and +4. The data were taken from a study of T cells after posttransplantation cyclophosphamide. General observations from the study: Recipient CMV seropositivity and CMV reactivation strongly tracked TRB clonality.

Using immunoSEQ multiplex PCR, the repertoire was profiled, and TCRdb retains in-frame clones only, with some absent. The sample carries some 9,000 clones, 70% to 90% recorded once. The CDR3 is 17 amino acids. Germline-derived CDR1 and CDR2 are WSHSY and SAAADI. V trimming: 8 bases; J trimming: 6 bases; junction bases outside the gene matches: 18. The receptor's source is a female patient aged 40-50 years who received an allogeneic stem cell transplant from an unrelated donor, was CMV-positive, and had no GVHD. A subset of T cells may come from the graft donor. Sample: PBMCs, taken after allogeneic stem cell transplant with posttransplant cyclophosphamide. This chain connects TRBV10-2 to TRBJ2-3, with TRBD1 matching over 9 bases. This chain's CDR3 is CASGGQGLAKAEDTQYF. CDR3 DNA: TGCGCCAGCGGGGGACAGGGCCTTGCGAAGGCGGAGGATACGCAGTATTTT.